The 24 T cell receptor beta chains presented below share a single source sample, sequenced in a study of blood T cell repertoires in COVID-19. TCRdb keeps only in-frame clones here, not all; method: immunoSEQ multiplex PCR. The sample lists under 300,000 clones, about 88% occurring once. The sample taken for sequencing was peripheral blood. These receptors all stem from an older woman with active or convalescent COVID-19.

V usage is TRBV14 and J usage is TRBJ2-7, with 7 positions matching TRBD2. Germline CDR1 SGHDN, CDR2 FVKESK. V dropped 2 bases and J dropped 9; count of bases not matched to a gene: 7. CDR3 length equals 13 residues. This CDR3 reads CASSQLSGRGQYF. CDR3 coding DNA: TGTGCCAGCAGCCAACTTTCGGGGAGGGGGCAGTACTTC.

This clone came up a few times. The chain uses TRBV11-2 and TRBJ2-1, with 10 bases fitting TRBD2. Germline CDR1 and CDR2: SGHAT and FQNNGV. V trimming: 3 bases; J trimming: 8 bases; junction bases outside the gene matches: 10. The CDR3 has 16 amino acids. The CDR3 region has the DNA TGTGCCAGCAGCTTGGGACCGGGACTAGCGATTGATGAGCAGTTCTTC. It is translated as CASSLGPGLAIDEQFF.

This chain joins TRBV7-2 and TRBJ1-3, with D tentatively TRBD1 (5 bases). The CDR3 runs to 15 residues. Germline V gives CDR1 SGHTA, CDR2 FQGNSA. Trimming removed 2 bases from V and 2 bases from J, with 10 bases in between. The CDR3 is CASSLSGITGNTIYF. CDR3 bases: TGTGCCAGCAGCTTATCAGGGATTACTGGAAACACCATATATTTT.

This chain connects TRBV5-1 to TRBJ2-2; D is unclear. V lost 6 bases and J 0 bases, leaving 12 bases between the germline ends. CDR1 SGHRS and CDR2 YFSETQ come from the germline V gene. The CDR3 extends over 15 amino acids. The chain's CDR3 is CASNMALANTGELFF. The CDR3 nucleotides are TGCGCCAGCAACATGGCCCTCGCGAACACCGGGGAGCTGTTTTTT.

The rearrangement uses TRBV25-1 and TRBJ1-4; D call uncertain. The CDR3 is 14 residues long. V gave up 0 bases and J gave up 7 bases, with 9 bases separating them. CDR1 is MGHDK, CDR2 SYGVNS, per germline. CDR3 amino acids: CASSEYPSGEKLFF. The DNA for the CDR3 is TGTGCCAGCAGTGAATATCCCTCCGGTGAAAAACTGTTTTTT.

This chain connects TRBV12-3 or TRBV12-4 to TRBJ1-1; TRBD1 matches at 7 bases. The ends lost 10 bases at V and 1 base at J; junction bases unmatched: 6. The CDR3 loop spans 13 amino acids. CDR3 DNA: TGTGCCACACAGGGACAGACGAACACTGAAGCTTTCTTT. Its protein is CATQGQTNTEAFF.

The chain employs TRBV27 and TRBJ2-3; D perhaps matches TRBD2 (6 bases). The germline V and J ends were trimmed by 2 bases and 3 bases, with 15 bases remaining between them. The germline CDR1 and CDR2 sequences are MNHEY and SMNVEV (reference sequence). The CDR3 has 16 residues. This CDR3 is CASSLMRSAGTDTQYF. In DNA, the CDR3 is TGTGCCAGCAGTTTAATGAGAAGTGCGGGGACAGATACGCAGTATTTT.

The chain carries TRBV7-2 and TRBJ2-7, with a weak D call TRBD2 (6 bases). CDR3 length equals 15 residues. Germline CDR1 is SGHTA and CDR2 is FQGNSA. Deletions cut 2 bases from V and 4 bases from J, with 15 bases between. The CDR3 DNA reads TGTGCCAGCAGCTTATCGCATGGGGGGTTTTACGAGCAGTACTTC. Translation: CASSLSHGGFYEQYF.

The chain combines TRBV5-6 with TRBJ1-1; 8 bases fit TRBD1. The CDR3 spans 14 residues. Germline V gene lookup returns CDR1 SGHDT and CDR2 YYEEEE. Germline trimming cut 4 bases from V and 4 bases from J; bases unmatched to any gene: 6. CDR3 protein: CASSPPTGGTEAFF. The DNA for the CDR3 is TGTGCCAGCAGCCCACCTACAGGGGGCACTGAAGCTTTCTTT.

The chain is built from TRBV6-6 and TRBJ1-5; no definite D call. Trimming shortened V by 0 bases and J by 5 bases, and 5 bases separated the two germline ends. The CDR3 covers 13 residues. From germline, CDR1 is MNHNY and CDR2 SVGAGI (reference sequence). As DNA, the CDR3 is TGTGCCAGCAGTTACTCCTCGGATCAGCCCCAGCATTTT. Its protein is CASSYSSDQPQHF.

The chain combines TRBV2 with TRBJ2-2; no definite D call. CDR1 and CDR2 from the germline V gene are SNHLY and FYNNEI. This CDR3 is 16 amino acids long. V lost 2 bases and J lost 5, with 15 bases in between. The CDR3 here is CASSENGRVLTGELFF. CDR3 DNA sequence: TGTGCCAGCAGTGAAAATGGTAGAGTACTAACCGGGGAGCTGTTTTTT.

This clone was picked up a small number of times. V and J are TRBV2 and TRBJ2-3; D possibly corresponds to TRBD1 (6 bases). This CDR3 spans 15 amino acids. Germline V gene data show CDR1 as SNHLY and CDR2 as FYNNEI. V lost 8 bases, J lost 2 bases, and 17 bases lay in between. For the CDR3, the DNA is TGTGCCAGCGGCGAGGACAGTTTTTACACAGATACGCAGTATTTT. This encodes CASGEDSFYTDTQYF.

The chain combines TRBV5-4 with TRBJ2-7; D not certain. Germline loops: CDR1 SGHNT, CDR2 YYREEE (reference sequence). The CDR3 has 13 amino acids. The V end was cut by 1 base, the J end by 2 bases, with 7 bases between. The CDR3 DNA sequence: TGTGCCAGCAGCTTGAGCCCAACCTACGAGCAGTACTTC. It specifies CASSLSPTYEQYF.

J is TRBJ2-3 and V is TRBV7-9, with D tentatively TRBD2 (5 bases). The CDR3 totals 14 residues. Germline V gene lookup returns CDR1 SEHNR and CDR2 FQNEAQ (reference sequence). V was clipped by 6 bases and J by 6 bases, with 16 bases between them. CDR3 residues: CASRQRTPGDTQYF. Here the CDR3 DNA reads TGTGCCAGCAGACAACGGACTCCCGGGGATACGCAGTATTTT.

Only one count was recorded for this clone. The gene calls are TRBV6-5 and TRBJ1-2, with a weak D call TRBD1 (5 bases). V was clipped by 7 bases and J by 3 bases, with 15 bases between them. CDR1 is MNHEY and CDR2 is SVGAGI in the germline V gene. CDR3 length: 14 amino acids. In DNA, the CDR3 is TGTGCCAGCACCGTCTTCGGGACTGACTATGGCTACACCTTC. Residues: CASTVFGTDYGYTF.

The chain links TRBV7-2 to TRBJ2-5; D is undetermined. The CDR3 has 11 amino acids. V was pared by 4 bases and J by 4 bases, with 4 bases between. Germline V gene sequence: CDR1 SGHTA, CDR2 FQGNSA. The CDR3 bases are TGTGCCAGCAGCTCCGGAGAGACCCAGTACTTC. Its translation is CASSSGETQYF.

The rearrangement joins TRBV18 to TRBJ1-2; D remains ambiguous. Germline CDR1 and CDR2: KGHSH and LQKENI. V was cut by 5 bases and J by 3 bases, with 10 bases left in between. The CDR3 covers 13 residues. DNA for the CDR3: TGTGCCAGCTCAGGCAACTACGACTATGGCTACACCTTC. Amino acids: CASSGNYDYGYTF.

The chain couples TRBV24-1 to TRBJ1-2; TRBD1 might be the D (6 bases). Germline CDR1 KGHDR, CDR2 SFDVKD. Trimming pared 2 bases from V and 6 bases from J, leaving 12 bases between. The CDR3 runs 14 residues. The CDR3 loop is CATSDSWTVNGYTF. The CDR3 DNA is TGTGCCACCAGTGATTCTTGGACAGTGAATGGCTACACCTTC.

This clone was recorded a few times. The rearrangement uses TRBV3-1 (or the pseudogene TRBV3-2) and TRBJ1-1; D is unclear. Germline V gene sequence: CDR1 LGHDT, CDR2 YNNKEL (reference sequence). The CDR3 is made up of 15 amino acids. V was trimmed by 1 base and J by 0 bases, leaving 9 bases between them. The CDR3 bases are TGTGCCAGCAGCCAAGTAGCGAAGGTGAACACTGAAGCTTTCTTT. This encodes CASSQVAKVNTEAFF.

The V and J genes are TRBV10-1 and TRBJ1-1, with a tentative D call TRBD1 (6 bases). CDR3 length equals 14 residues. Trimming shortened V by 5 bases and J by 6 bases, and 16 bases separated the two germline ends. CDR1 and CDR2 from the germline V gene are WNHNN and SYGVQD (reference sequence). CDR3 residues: CASSLNRAEAEAFF. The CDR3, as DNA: TGCGCCAGCAGTCTGAACAGGGCGGAGGCTGAAGCTTTCTTT.

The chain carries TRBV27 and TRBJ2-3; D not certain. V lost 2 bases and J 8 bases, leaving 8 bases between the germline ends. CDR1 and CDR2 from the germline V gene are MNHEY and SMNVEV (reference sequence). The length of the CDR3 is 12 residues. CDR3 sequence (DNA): TGTGCCAGCAGTTTAGGTTTTAGTACGCAGTATTTT. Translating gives CASSLGFSTQYF.

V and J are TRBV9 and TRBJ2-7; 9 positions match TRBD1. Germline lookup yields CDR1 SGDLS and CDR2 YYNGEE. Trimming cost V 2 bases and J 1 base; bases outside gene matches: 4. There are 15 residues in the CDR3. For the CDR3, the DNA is TGTGCCAGCAGCGTCGGACAGGGGAATTCCTACGAGCAGTACTTC. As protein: CASSVGQGNSYEQYF.

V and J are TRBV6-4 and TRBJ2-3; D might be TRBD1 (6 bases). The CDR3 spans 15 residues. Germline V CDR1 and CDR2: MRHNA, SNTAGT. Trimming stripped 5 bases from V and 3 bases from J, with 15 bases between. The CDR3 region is CASSPDGGATDTQYF. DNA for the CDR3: TGTGCCAGCAGTCCCGATGGGGGCGCGACAGATACGCAGTATTTT.

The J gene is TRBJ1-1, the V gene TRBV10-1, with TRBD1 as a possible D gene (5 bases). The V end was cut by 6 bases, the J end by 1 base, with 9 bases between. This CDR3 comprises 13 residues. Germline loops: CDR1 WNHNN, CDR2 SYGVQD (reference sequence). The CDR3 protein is CASRRTRNTEAFF. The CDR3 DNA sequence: TGCGCCAGCAGGAGGACACGGAACACTGAAGCTTTCTTT.